The sequence of this T cell receptor (beta chain) was determined in a study of blood T cell repertoires in COVID-19 (dated by TCRdb to the early 2020s). For the wider study: Samples from collaborators originated in the United States, Italy and Spain and spanned both the acute and convalescent phases of COVID-19. Where HLA class I and class II types were available, the types were taken from metadata supplied by the sample provider, not from assay-based typing. The samples were drawn from the first 160 participants of the ongoing ImmuneRACE study and from some 1,300 subjects provided by 6 global collaborators. The sample metadata nearly always contained a de-identified subject ID, COVID-19 status, age in years and sex. The repertoires were released in a freely available public database meant as a resource for research on the immune response to SARS-CoV-2. The dataset comprised deeply sampled blood TCRbeta repertoires from subjects exposed to, actively infected with, or recovered from COVID-19. The prospective study material was composed of cDNA or gDNA derived from T cells, B-cell-depleted T cells, or PBMCs. Findings and caveats that apply to the study as a whole: The quantity of clinical and demographic metadata differed by source and by participant and was supplied without curation.

Germline trimming amounts to 8 bases on V and 1 base on J, with 18 as the count of junction bases outside the gene matches. Spanning cysteine to phenylalanine, the CDR3 consists of 18 amino acids. Only the CDR3 DNA is retained, 54 bases long and in frame from the first base. The germline V gene encodes CDR1 WNHNN and CDR2 SYGVQD (reference sequence). Collaborating institutions collected whole blood in K2EDTA tubes following their own protocols. For TCRbeta analysis, collaborators shipped samples in one of three forms: frozen whole blood, isolated PBMCs, or DNA extracted from either of those sample types. TCRbeta CDR3 regions were amplified from genomic DNA by means of the immunoSEQ Assay, a bias-controlled multiplex PCR. On the authors' methods: Within the assay, amplification of reference gene primers was used to estimate how many nucleated cells each sample contained. To quantify the absolute abundance of each unique TCRbeta CDR3 rearrangement, sequence reads were collapsed and filtered. For each sample, productive Simpson clonality was calculated as the square root of Simpson's diversity index across productive rearrangements. TCRdb mirrors the immuneACCESS table, restricted to in-frame sequences. Some clones are absent from its copies; in checked studies, under half trace to an unresolved V gene, and the reason for the others is unknown. Clone size and V and J calls were adopted from that table, with D and trimming inferred from the DNA. This sample comprises a few hundred thousand clones, about nine tenths of them detected only once. About 3% of the sample is in the top ten clones.

Details on this clone: The specificity of this receptor is unknown. No base quality values were provided; no much bigger clone lies one nucleotide off.

The receptor was derived from a woman aged 30 to 39 with active or convalescent COVID-19. The V and J segments used are TRBV10-1 and TRBJ2-7; 9 central bases correspond to TRBD1. The sequenced material came from peripheral blood. The CDR3 here reads CASAPLPGQGDSSYEQYF. The DNA sequence is as follows: TGCGCCAGCGCCCCCCTCCCGGGACAGGGAGACTCTTCCTACGAGCAGTACTTC.